This T cell receptor (beta chain) is from a study of monozygotic twins with inflammatory bowel disease. Study results and limitations: On the inverse Simpson index, IBD patients scored lower for TCRbeta diversity than healthy co-twins.

TCRdb re-called the 5' RACE reads and gives one entry per CDR3 protein, without DNA. This listing includes 150,000 to 200,000 distinct CDR3 sequences. The germline gives CDR1 SGHDT, CDR2 YYEEEE. The CDR3 loop spans 16 amino acids. Worth noting for this clonotype: Its antigen is currently unknown.

Sequencing used blood. The rearrangement uses TRBV5-6 and TRBJ1-2; TCRdb lists TRBD1, though no DNA is available to test this call. The sequence came from a human donor with ulcerative colitis or Crohn's disease, or a healthy co-twin of an affected twin (not recorded which). CDR3 region: CASSYPGTGEGYGYTF.